This T cell receptor beta chain was observed in a study of blood T cell repertoires in COVID-19. As for the study in general: Collection of acute and convalescent COVID-19 samples took place in the United States, Italy and Spain. Nucleic acid was either cDNA or gDNA, and it came from T cells, B-cell-depleted T cells, or PBMCs.

In the source study's methods: Amplified reference gene primers provided the basis for estimating nucleated cell counts. Libraries were prepared by immunoSEQ multiplex PCR; TCRdb keeps only in-frame clonotypes and omits some of them. V and J calls plus clone size are reproduced from that table; the DNA served to infer D and trimming. The table lists about 38,000 clones, 70% to 90% of them singletons. The table lists this clone with a count of one. Trimming took 1 base from V and 0 from J; bases not matched to a gene: 6. CDR1 and CDR2 from the germline V gene are MGHRA and YSYEKL. CDR3 size: 16 residues.

This receptor was obtained from a man aged 50-59 years with active COVID-19. This rearrangement joins TRBV4-1 to TRBJ2-7; 7 nucleotides match TRBD2. Sequenced sample: peripheral blood. CDR3 bases: TGCGCCAGCAGCCAAGGGACGCGGGGGAGCTCCTACGAGCAGTACTTC. Translated, it gives CASSQGTRGSSYEQYF.